This TCR beta chain came from a study of identical twins. MiXCR, run by TCRdb on the 5' RACE reads, gives a single entry per CDR3 protein. The repertoire includes over 500,000 distinct CDR3 sequences, around 20% of them detected once, and around 0.91% sits in the top ten. Study results and caveats: Out-of-frame alpha sequences common to twins were enriched for low generation probability.

This clonotype was counted between two and nine times. Antigen specificity is unknown. This sample was also put to use in a study of T cells expressing NK-cell markers. That source reports: Expanded NKG2C+ T cell clones were not confirmed as HCMV-specific.

This TCR derives from a woman between 18 and 29 years old in good health. Input material: CD4+ T cells sorted from blood.

CDR3 sequence (DNA): TGCAGTGCGGAAAGAGACATGAACACTGAAGCTTTCTTT. Protein: CSAERDMNTEAFF. The chain uses TRBV20-1 and TRBJ1-1; no clear D gene. CDR1 and CDR2 from the germline V gene are DFQATT and SNEGSKA (reference sequence). The CDR3 runs to 13 residues. The ends were cut back, 6 bases at V and 0 bases at J, with 11 bases in the middle.